This section outlines one T cell receptor (beta chain) sequence together with its context. This clonotype has a handful of counts. It has no known antigen specificity. No much larger clone exists at a distance of one base, and base qualities are not known. The data were obtained in a study of chronic HIV infection and antiretroviral therapy (dated by TCRdb to 2013 to 2016). The library was made by 5' RACE. The instrument was an Illumina MiSeq. TCRdb redid the processing of the public reads, applying fastp at Q25 and MiXCR, and retained in-frame beta chains. Every CDR3 protein is listed once, alongside the most common genes and DNA of its rows. The sample includes tens of thousands of distinct CDR3 sequences, with around 8.7% observed a single time. The ten largest make up 2.9% of the sample. Reading the germline V gene (reference sequence) gives CDR1 MNHNY and CDR2 SVGAGI. From the cysteine up to the phenylalanine, the CDR3 has a length of 16 residues. Only the CDR3 region is kept as DNA, spanning 48 bases read in frame from base 1. V lost 6 bases and J lost 7 bases, and the count of bases not matched to a germline gene is 15.

The source material was peripheral blood. Recombination linked TRBV6-6 to TRBJ2-1; a stretch of 7 junction bases matches TRBD2. The receptor's source is an adult who had HIV and had not received antiretroviral therapy, or was an uninfected healthy control (not recorded which). The base sequence is TGTGCCAGCAGGTACACCACGGGGGGTGAGGCTAATGAGCAGTTCTTC. Its protein reads: CASRYTTGGEANEQFF.